This TCR beta chain came from a study of blood T cell repertoires in COVID-19. Study at large: Specimens from acute and convalescent COVID-19 originated in the United States, Italy and Spain.

As handled by the study authors: Reference gene primers were amplified, and this amplification served to estimate nucleated cell counts. Method: immunoSEQ multiplex PCR; TCRdb's copy keeps in-frame clones and lacks some. That table gives V, J and clone size, and the DNA gave D and trimming. The repertoire holds 350,000 to 400,000 clones, with roughly 89% as singletons. Across fewer than 25 US areas, participants ranged in age from about 18 to 100 years. Researchers sorted participants into cohorts using their self-reported clinical history. Per the germline V gene, CDR1 is SGHNT and CDR2 is YYREEE (reference sequence). This CDR3 has 14 residues. V lost 4 bases, J lost 6 bases, and 7 bases stayed unmatched.

The chain uses TRBV5-4 and TRBJ1-2; 9 bases agree with TRBD1. This sequence was found in a woman aged 30 to 39 who had recovered from COVID-19. Material for sequencing was PBMCs or T cells enriched from blood (not recorded which). The CDR3 DNA follows: TGTGCCAGCAGCCTGGGGGACAGGGTAGATGGCTACACCTTC. As protein: CASSLGDRVDGYTF.